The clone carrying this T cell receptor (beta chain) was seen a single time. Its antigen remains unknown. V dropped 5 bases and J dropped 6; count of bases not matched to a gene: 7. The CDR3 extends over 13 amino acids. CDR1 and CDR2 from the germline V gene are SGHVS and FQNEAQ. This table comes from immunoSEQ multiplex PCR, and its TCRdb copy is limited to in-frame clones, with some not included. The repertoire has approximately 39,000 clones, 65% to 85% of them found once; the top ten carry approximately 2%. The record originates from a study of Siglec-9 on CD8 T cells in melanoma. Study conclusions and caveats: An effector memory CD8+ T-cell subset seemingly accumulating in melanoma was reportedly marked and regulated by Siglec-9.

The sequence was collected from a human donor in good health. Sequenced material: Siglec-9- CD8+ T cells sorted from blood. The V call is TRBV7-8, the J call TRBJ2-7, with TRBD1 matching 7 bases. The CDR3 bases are TGTGCCAGCAGCGTCCGACAGGGTGGCGAGCAGTACTTC. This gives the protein CASSVRQGGEQYF.